Below, 14 T cell receptor beta chains from the same sample are listed, as sequenced in a study of blood T cell repertoires in COVID-19 (TCRdb year 2020). Library creation used the immunoSEQ multiplex PCR assay. Drawn from immuneACCESS, this table holds only the in-frame rearrangements with V and J called that TCRdb kept. Clones are partly lost; checked studies trace under half to an unresolved V gene and leave the rest unexplained. In all, the sample holds roughly 130,000 clones, and 84% of those were seen once. The top ten clonotypes cover 5.5% of the sample. Sequencing was performed on PBMCs or T cells enriched from blood (not recorded which). These receptors were obtained from a middle-aged man with acute COVID-19.

The chain links TRBV7-9 to TRBJ1-2, with TRBD1 matching 8 bases. Trimming cost V 5 bases and J 3 bases; bases outside gene matches: 5. Looked up from germline, CDR1 is SEHNR and CDR2 is FQNEAQ (reference sequence). There are 14 residues in the CDR3. CDR3 residues: CASSPGGLHYGYTF. The CDR3 DNA reads TGTGCCAGCAGCCCAGGGGGCCTGCACTATGGCTACACCTTC.

This clone was detected only a few times. The J gene is TRBJ1-2, the V gene TRBV3-1 (or the pseudogene TRBV3-2); D not certain. Trimming shortened V by 1 base and J by 2 bases, and 20 bases separated the two germline ends. Germline values: CDR1 LGHDT, CDR2 YNNKEL (reference sequence). This CDR3 spans 18 amino acids. CDR3 protein: CASSQVSGLTGLNYGYTF. The CDR3 DNA reads as TGTGCCAGCAGCCAAGTTTCGGGTCTGACGGGTCTGAACTATGGCTACACCTTC.

This clone has only one observation. The chain has TRBV4-1 and TRBJ2-7; D is unclear. V lost 1 base and J 0 bases, leaving 13 bases between the germline ends. Germline V CDR1 and CDR2: MGHRA, YSYEKL. This CDR3 has 16 amino acids. DNA for the CDR3: TGCGCCAGCAGCCAAGTGGAGCATCCCAGCTCCTACGAGCAGTACTTC. Encoded protein: CASSQVEHPSSYEQYF.

The V gene is TRBV6-2 or TRBV6-3, the J gene TRBJ2-2; 8 bases match TRBD2. V lost 2 bases, J lost 3 bases, and 17 bases stayed unmatched. Germline V gene sequence: CDR1 MNHEY, CDR2 SVGEGT. This CDR3 is 20 amino acids long. The CDR3 bases are TGTGCCAGCAGTTACGGTGGACGCTCATCGGGAGGGCAATACACCGGGGAGCTGTTTTTT. It codes for CASSYGGRSSGGQYTGELFF.

The V and J genes are TRBV5-1 and TRBJ2-7; TRBD2 might be the D (6 bases). Germline V gene lookup returns CDR1 SGHRS and CDR2 YFSETQ. This CDR3 has 16 residues. Trimming shortened V by 0 bases and J by 2 bases, and 15 bases separated the two germline ends. The CDR3 DNA reads as TGCGCCAGCAGCTTGGATGCGGGGATCCCTGCCTACGAGCAGTACTTC. Translated: CASSLDAGIPAYEQYF. The full variable domain, its missing parts supplied by reference TRBV5-1 and TRBJ2-7, is KAGVTQTPRYLIKTRGQQVTLSCSPISGHRSVSWYQQTPGQGLQFLFEYFSETQRNKGNFPGRFSGRQFSNSRSEMNVSTLELGDSALYLCASSLDAGIPAYEQYFGPGTRLTVT.

This rearrangement joins TRBV2 to TRBJ1-2, with 9 bases matching TRBD1. J was trimmed by 8 bases and V by 8 bases; bases with no gene match: 6. CDR3 length equals 12 residues. Germline V gives CDR1 SNHLY, CDR2 FYNNEI. The CDR3 DNA is TGTGCCAGCGCTACAGGGGGCCTGGGCTACACCTTC. Translated, it gives CASATGGLGYTF.

The gene calls are TRBV9 and TRBJ1-4; 7 bases agree with TRBD1. CDR1 and CDR2 from the germline V gene are SGDLS and YYNGEE. The CDR3 runs to 14 residues. V trimming: 4 bases; J trimming: 4 bases; junction bases outside the gene matches: 4. The CDR3 DNA reads TGTGCCAGCAGCTTGACAGGGCGTAATGAAAAACTGTTTTTT. Translating it yields CASSLTGRNEKLFF.

V is TRBV7-8 and J is TRBJ2-1, with D unresolved. With 5 bases removed from V and 0 bases from J, the gap between germline ends came to 11 bases. The CDR3 totals 15 residues. Germline V gene lookup returns CDR1 SGHVS and CDR2 FQNEAQ. The CDR3, as DNA: TGTGCCAGCAGCCCCAACAGATTCTCCTACAATGAGCAGTTCTTC. This translates into CASSPNRFSYNEQFF.

The chain recombines TRBV6-5 with TRBJ2-5; 12 bases fit TRBD1. J lost 3 bases, V lost 7 bases, and 6 bases had no gene match. This CDR3 comprises 15 residues. Germline V lookup: CDR1 MNHEY, CDR2 SVGAGI. In nucleotides, the CDR3 is TGTGCCAGCACCGGGGACAGGGGGCGGGAAGAGACCCAGTACTTC. Its protein product is CASTGDRGREETQYF.

The sample holds a few counts of this clone. The V call is TRBV6-1, the J call TRBJ2-2; maybe TRBD1 (6 bases). V was pared by 0 bases and J by 7 bases, with 9 bases between. In germline, CDR1 is MNHNS, CDR2 SASEGT. The CDR3 spans 14 residues. Here the CDR3 DNA reads TGTGCCAGCAGTGAAGCGTGGGGGCTCGGGGAGCTGTTTTTT. It translates to CASSEAWGLGELFF.

In DNA form, the CDR3 reads TGCGCCAGCAGCCAAGGGTGGGGAGCCCAAGAGACCCAGTACTTC. Its translation is CASSQGWGAQETQYF. V is TRBV4-3 and J is TRBJ2-5; tentatively, D is TRBD2 (5 bases). Trimming took 1 base from V and 1 from J, leaving 10 bases between them. The CDR3 length is 15 residues. Germline lookup yields CDR1 LGHNA and CDR2 YSLEER.

The gene calls are TRBV19 and TRBJ2-2; 9 bases are shared with TRBD1. Looked up from germline, CDR1 is LNHDA and CDR2 is SQIVND (reference sequence). The ends lost 6 bases at V and 3 bases at J; junction bases unmatched: 11. The CDR3 is 17 amino acids. The CDR3 loop is CASSLLGQGMYTGELFF. The CDR3, as DNA: TGTGCCAGTAGCCTCTTGGGACAGGGTATGTACACCGGGGAGCTGTTTTTT.

This clone was detected once. This chain joins TRBV7-9 and TRBJ2-1; D is uncertain. CDR1 and CDR2 from the germline V gene are SEHNR and FQNEAQ (reference sequence). V was pared by 0 bases and J by 9 bases, with 9 bases between. The CDR3 loop spans 13 amino acids. CDR3: CASSLASVAEQFF. CDR3 DNA sequence: TGTGCCAGCAGCTTAGCGAGTGTCGCTGAGCAGTTCTTC.

The rearrangement joins TRBV6-5 to TRBJ1-4; TRBD1 aligns across 8 bases. Germline values: CDR1 MNHEY, CDR2 SVGAGI. The CDR3 is made up of 13 amino acids. V lost 7 bases and J lost 8; bases outside the gene matches: 6. DNA for the CDR3: TGTGCCAGCACCGACAGGGGAGGCGAAAAACTGTTTTTT. Translated, it gives CASTDRGGEKLFF.